These 15 T cell receptor beta chains were sequenced from one sample in a study of early T cells in non-severe SARS-CoV-2 infection. TCRdb used MiXCR to reprocess the 5' RACE reads, holding one entry per CDR3 protein. The sample consists of 100,000 or so distinct CDR3 sequences, over 15% of them appearing once. This specimen was whole blood, taken at baseline. The source is an adult who was a healthcare worker with PCR-confirmed SARS-CoV-2 infection or an uninfected control (not recorded which).

The chain is built from TRBV28 and TRBJ1-1, with unresolved D. The V end lost 6 bases, the J end lost 2 bases, and 10 bases lay between the germline ends. The V gene's germline CDR1 is MDHEN and CDR2 SYDVKM. The CDR3 contains 13 residues. Here the CDR3 DNA reads TGTGCCAGCAGAGTACTGGTTAACACTGAAGCTTTCTTT. Protein sequence: CASRVLVNTEAFF.

This clonotype was counted ten times or more. The CDR3 bases are TGTGCCAGCAGTCAGCGGCCCTCCTACAATGAGCAGTTCTTC. Its protein product is CASSQRPSYNEQFF. The V gene is TRBV12-3 or TRBV12-4, the J gene TRBJ2-1; tentatively, D is TRBD2 (5 bases). Trimming took 5 bases from V and 0 from J, leaving 8 bases between them. The CDR3 has 14 amino acids.

This chain uses TRBV11-2 with TRBJ2-1; tentative D call: TRBD2 (5 bases). Trimming removed 4 bases from V and 3 bases from J, with 16 bases in between. CDR1 is SGHAT and CDR2 is FQNNGV in the germline V gene. The CDR3 totals 16 residues. The CDR3 reads CASSSFRGSVYNEQFF. Written as DNA, the CDR3 is TGTGCCAGCAGCTCCTTCCGAGGTAGCGTCTACAATGAGCAGTTCTTC.

This clonotype was seen more than once but under ten times. This sequence joins TRBV11-2 and TRBJ2-1; the D is unclear. The germline gives CDR1 SGHAT, CDR2 FQNNGV. The V and J ends lost 1 base and 0 bases respectively, with 7 bases between them. The CDR3 consists of 15 residues. The CDR3 sequence is CASSLVRSSYNEQFF. CDR3 in DNA: TGTGCCAGCAGCTTAGTCAGGAGCTCCTACAATGAGCAGTTCTTC.

The chain is built from TRBV30 and TRBJ2-3, with 7 bases identical to TRBD2. J lost 0 bases, V lost 5 bases, and 5 bases had no gene match. The length of the CDR3 is 14 residues. Germline assignment: CDR1 GTSNPN and CDR2 SVGIG (reference sequence). This chain's CDR3 is CAWRTAGSTDTQYF. In DNA form, the CDR3 reads TGTGCCTGGCGTACAGCGGGGAGCACAGATACGCAGTATTTT.

This clonotype turned up a few times. The chain uses TRBV7-8 and TRBJ2-4; D is possibly TRBD2 (6 bases). The V end lost 5 bases, the J end lost 5 bases, and 13 bases lay between the germline ends. In germline, CDR1 is SGHVS, CDR2 FQNEAQ. CDR3 length equals 14 residues. The CDR3 region is CASSNTIAENIQYF. The CDR3 DNA reads as TGTGCCAGCAGCAACACTATAGCGGAAAACATTCAGTACTTC.

V is TRBV20-1 and J is TRBJ2-1; 10 bases are shared with TRBD2. The V segment lost 6 bases and the J segment 9 bases; nucleotides outside the gene matches: 11. Germline lookup yields CDR1 DFQATT and CDR2 SNEGSKA (reference sequence). This CDR3 is 14 amino acids long. This CDR3 reads CSANLAGVAGEQFF. The CDR3 DNA is TGCAGTGCGAACCTAGCGGGAGTAGCCGGTGAGCAGTTCTTC.

The chain has TRBV10-3 and TRBJ1-1; D is unclear. Germline V gene lookup returns CDR1 ENHRY and CDR2 SYGVKD. V lost 5 bases and J 1 base, leaving 14 bases between the germline ends. The CDR3 loop spans 15 amino acids. The CDR3 DNA is TGTGCCATCAGTACGGAGCCGGCCGGGAACACTGAAGCTTTCTTT. Amino acid sequence: CAISTEPAGNTEAFF.

This chain uses TRBV7-9 with TRBJ2-1; no reliable D call. This CDR3 comprises 11 residues. Germline lookup yields CDR1 SEHNR and CDR2 FQNEAQ (reference sequence). Deletions cut 3 bases from V and 10 bases from J, with 7 bases between. CDR3 bases: TGTGCCAGCAGCTTGGGCCGAGAGCAGTTCTTC. As protein: CASSLGREQFF. Together with reference TRBV7-9 and TRBJ2-1, the CDR3 gives the full variable domain: DTGVSQNPRHKITKRGQNVTFRCDPISEHNRLYWYRQTLGQGPEFLTYFQNEAQLEKSRLLSDRFSAERPKGSFSTLEIQRTEQGDSAMYLCASSLGREQFFGPGTRLTVL.

This clonotype occurred a few times. This rearrangement joins TRBV24-1 to TRBJ2-3; no reliable D call. V shed 9 bases and J shed 0 bases, with 6 bases lying between them. The CDR3 extends over 12 amino acids. Germline V gene sequence: CDR1 KGHDR, CDR2 SFDVKD. CDR3 sequence: CATAQSTDTQYF. CDR3 DNA sequence: TGTGCCACCGCTCAAAGCACAGATACGCAGTATTTT.

There are a few counts of this clonotype. The chain is built from TRBV5-1 and TRBJ1-1; D unresolved. V dropped 2 bases and J dropped 10 bases, with 9 bases sitting between them. Germline V gene lookup returns CDR1 SGHRS and CDR2 YFSETQ. This CDR3 has 11 residues. The chain's CDR3 is CASSFEDGAFF. In nucleotides, the CDR3 is TGCGCCAGCAGCTTCGAGGATGGAGCTTTCTTT.

This clonotype occurred a few times. V and J are TRBV9 and TRBJ2-2; no clear D gene. Germline V lookup: CDR1 SGDLS, CDR2 YYNGEE. The V gene lost 2 bases and the J gene lost 2 bases, with 4 bases spanning the gap. The CDR3 spans 13 residues. CDR3 region: CASSVPNTGELFF. The CDR3 nucleotides are TGTGCCAGCAGCGTGCCAAACACCGGGGAGCTGTTTTTT. The variable domain in full, with the rest retrieved from reference TRBV9 and TRBJ2-2, is DSGVTQTPKHLITATGQRVTLRCSPRSGDLSVYWYQQSLDQGLQFLIQYYNGEERAKGNILERFSAQQFPDLHSELNLSSLELGDSALYFCASSVPNTGELFFGEGSRLTVL.

This clonotype came up a few times. DNA for the CDR3: TGCAGTTTGGACATCAATGAGCAGTTCTTC. Its protein is CSLDINEQFF. This chain joins TRBV20-1 and TRBJ2-1, with a weak D call TRBD1 (5 bases). This CDR3 comprises 10 residues. Per the germline V gene, CDR1 is DFQATT and CDR2 is SNEGSKA (reference sequence). V was shortened by 8 bases and J by 6 bases, with 8 bases between the two germline ends.

This clonotype was observed a few times. The chain couples TRBV4-1 to TRBJ1-1, with D unresolved. Germline CDR1 and CDR2: MGHRA and YSYEKL. The CDR3 has 15 residues. Trimming removed 2 bases from V and 0 bases from J, with 10 bases in between. The CDR3 loop is CASSQRPDVNTEAFF. Written as DNA, the CDR3 is TGCGCCAGCAGCCAAAGGCCCGACGTGAACACTGAAGCTTTCTTT.

This clonotype was detected only a few times. CDR3 residues: CASSADGYEQYF. The CDR3 DNA sequence: TGTGCCAGTAGTGCGGACGGTTACGAGCAGTACTTC. V and J are TRBV19 and TRBJ2-7; no clear D. V was clipped by 5 bases and J by 4 bases, with 9 bases between them. There are 12 residues in the CDR3. Germline V CDR1 and CDR2: LNHDA, SQIVND (reference sequence).